This section outlines one TCR beta chain sequence together with its context. Trimming shortened V by 5 bases and J by 5 bases, and 12 bases separated the two germline ends. The CDR3 totals 14 residues. CDR1 and CDR2 (germline): KGHSH, LQKENI. These data originate in a study of blood T cell repertoires in COVID-19. Study context: Sites in the United States, Italy and Spain provided acute and convalescent COVID-19 samples. T cells, B-cell-depleted T cells, or PBMCs supplied cDNA or gDNA.

In Seattle, patients joined the study during active infection and were tracked longitudinally. In the source study's methods: Counts of nucleated cells, estimated from reference gene primer amplification, were obtained. Repertoires were generated with immunoSEQ multiplex PCR, while TCRdb's copy carries only in-frame clones and drops some. V and J calls and clone size are given by that table; D and trimming were obtained from the DNA. The sample consists of 95,000 to 150,000 clones, 80% to 95% of them appearing once. Sequences were obtained from peripheral blood. This sequence joins TRBV18 and TRBJ1-4; D is possibly TRBD1 (6 bases). The TCR was taken from a man between 50 and 59 years old with COVID-19, enrolled during active disease. In nucleotides, the CDR3 is TGTGCCAGCTCATCATTAACAGGGAATGAAAAACTGTTTTTT. This codes for CASSSLTGNEKLFF.